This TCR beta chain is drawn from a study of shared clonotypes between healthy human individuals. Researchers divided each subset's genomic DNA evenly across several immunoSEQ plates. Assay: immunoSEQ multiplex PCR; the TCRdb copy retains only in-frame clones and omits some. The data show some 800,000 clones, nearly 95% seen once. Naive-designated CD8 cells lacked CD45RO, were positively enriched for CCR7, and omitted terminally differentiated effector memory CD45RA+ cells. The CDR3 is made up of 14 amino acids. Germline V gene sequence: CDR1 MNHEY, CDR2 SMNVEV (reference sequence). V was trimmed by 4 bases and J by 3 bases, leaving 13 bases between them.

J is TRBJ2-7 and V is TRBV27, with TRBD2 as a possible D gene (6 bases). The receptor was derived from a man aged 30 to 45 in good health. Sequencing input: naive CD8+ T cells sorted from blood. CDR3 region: CASSWGDGNYEQYF. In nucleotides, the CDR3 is TGTGCCAGCAGTTGGGGGGACGGGAACTACGAGCAGTACTTC.